This T cell receptor (beta chain) derives from a study of response to subunit inactivated influenza vaccine. Points from the study as a whole: Authors suggested that a seasonal influenza vaccination recruits few new T cells each time.

In TCRdb, the RT-PCR reads were re-called with MiXCR into one record per CDR3 protein. Here the sample spans hundreds of thousands of distinct CDR3 sequences, under 20% being singletons. About this clonotype: The antigen is undetermined.

Sequenced here: PBMCs from blood, sampled roughly 5 days after vaccination. The source is a man in his forties or fifties who received an inactivated influenza vaccine.

The CDR3 DNA reads TGTGCCAGCAGCTTAAGTTCCAGGGAATCAGATACGCAGTATTTT. Translation: CASSLSSRESDTQYF. The gene calls are TRBV7-3 and TRBJ2-3, with D possibly matching TRBD1 (5 bases). V lost 1 base, J lost 4 bases, and 12 bases lay in between. Germline V gene data show CDR1 as SGHTA and CDR2 as FQGTGA. CDR3 length: 15 amino acids.